This T cell receptor (beta chain) was recovered during a study of T cell responses to AZD1222 COVID-19 vaccine. General study points: Spike-specific TCR breadth and depth rose after two AZD1222 doses.

Using immunoSEQ multiplex PCR, the repertoire was profiled, and TCRdb retains in-frame clones only, with some absent. The sample yields 130,000 or so clones, 80% to 90% seen once. This clone showed up just a few times. Its target is not known. The V gene's germline CDR1 is LGHDT and CDR2 YNNKEL (reference sequence). The CDR3 extends over 12 amino acids. Trimming stripped 9 bases from V and 1 base from J, with 10 bases between. The sequence came from an adult in good health. This chain links TRBV3-1 (or the pseudogene TRBV3-2) with TRBJ2-7; D is unresolved. Here the sequenced sample was peripheral blood, taken on day 0 of AZD1222 vaccination. CDR3 residues: CASSAESYEQYF. The CDR3 bases are TGTGCCAGTTCGGCAGAATCCTACGAGCAGTACTTC.